The following is a T cell receptor (beta chain) sequence with its context. Its target is not known. These data originate in a study of blood T cells in healthy people across ages. Study conclusions and caveats: Conclusively comparing naive with antigen-experienced cells was impossible with unsorted PBMCs.

A second PCR, run for about 7 to 11 cycles, used a sample-barcoded 5' primer plus a J-beta primer mix. Each sample yielded at least 2.5 million CDR3-containing paired-end reads. TCRdb passed the 5' RACE reads through MiXCR, listing each CDR3 protein once. The sample lists approximately 600,000 distinct CDR3 sequences; approximately 50% were seen once. This CDR3 is built from 16 residues. CDR1 is PRHDT, CDR2 FYEKMQ, per germline (reference sequence). J was trimmed by 0 bases and V by 3 bases; bases with no gene match: 1. Per sample, extraction of total RNA gave at least 5 micrograms in every case. The clonotype comes from a man aged 55 to 70 in good health. J is TRBJ2-5 and V is TRBV13; 13 bases match TRBD2. The sequencing input was blood. The CDR3 reads CASSFGTSGDQETQYF. As DNA, the CDR3 is TGTGCCAGCAGCTTCGGGACTAGCGGGGACCAAGAGACCCAGTACTTC.